One sample yielded the 11 T cell receptor beta chains listed below, sequenced in a study of shared clonotypes between healthy human individuals. Some clones are missing from TCRdb's copy, which holds only in-frame ones; the method was immunoSEQ multiplex PCR. The sample has about 2.1 million clones, 93% seen once; the top ten hold 1.5% to 2%. The naive CD8 subset, CD45RO-negative cells positively selected for CCR7, excluded terminally differentiated effector memory CD45RA+ cells. The sequencing input was naive CD8+ T cells from PBMCs. These receptors all come from a man aged 18 to 29 in good health. Some clones in this sample may be carry-over from other donors' samples.

The rearrangement joins TRBV27 to TRBJ2-7; no clear D. The V and J ends lost 0 bases and 2 bases respectively, with 8 bases between them. The germline V gene has CDR1 MNHEY and CDR2 SMNVEV (reference sequence). The CDR3 totals 14 residues. The CDR3, as DNA: TGTGCCAGCAGTTTATCGATAACCACCTACGAGCAGTACTTC. This codes for CASSLSITTYEQYF.

This chain connects TRBV7-9 to TRBJ2-1; 15 bases are shared with TRBD2. CDR3 length: 19 amino acids. CDR1 SEHNR and CDR2 FQNEAQ come from the germline V gene (reference sequence). Trimming took 6 bases from V and 2 from J; bases not matched to a gene: 11. CDR3 nucleotides: TGTGCCAGCAGACCGGGACTAGCGGGAGGCGCCAACACCTACAATGAGCAGTTCTTC. Translating gives CASRPGLAGGANTYNEQFF.

J is TRBJ2-3 and V is TRBV5-1; D call uncertain. Germline CDR1 and CDR2: SGHRS and YFSETQ. The CDR3 is made up of 15 amino acids. V lost 1 base, J lost 4 bases, and 13 bases lay in between. This chain's CDR3 is CASSLIRAVPDTQYF. The CDR3, as DNA: TGCGCCAGCAGCTTGATTCGGGCTGTCCCAGATACGCAGTATTTT.

This clone was seen a single time. The rearrangement uses TRBV5-1 and TRBJ2-7; no definite D call. The ends were cut back, 0 bases at V and 0 bases at J, with 10 bases in the middle. Germline V lookup: CDR1 SGHRS, CDR2 YFSETQ. The CDR3 covers 15 residues. In DNA, the CDR3 is TGCGCCAGCAGCTTGGCCGTGAGGAGCTCCTACGAGCAGTACTTC. It translates to CASSLAVRSSYEQYF.

This sequence joins TRBV18 and TRBJ2-7, with 8 bases fitting TRBD1. CDR3 size: 16 residues. Trimming took 0 bases from V and 2 from J; bases not matched to a gene: 6. Germline CDR1 KGHSH, CDR2 LQKENI. The CDR3 DNA follows: TGTGCCAGCTCACCACCGTCGGGACAGGACGCCTACGAGCAGTACTTC. Amino acid sequence: CASSPPSGQDAYEQYF.

On this clone: Other DNA sequences within the sample encode an identical CDR3. The J gene is TRBJ2-1, the V gene TRBV5-6; D remains unclear. There are 12 residues in the CDR3. Trimming left V 0 bases short and J 7 bases short, with 5 bases between. The germline V gene has CDR1 SGHDT and CDR2 YYEEEE. The CDR3 DNA follows: TGTGCCAGCAGCTTGGTGGTAAATGAGCAGTTCTTC. Protein: CASSLVVNEQFF.

The rearrangement uses TRBV28 and TRBJ2-3; TRBD2 aligns across 11 bases. CDR3 length equals 16 residues. The germline V gene encodes CDR1 MDHEN and CDR2 SYDVKM. V shed 2 bases and J 3 bases; nucleotides not matched to a gene: 4. Here the CDR3 DNA reads TGTGCCAGCAGTTTACAGGGACTAGCGGTTACAGATACGCAGTATTTT. It specifies CASSLQGLAVTDTQYF.

The chain links TRBV28 to TRBJ1-5, with 8 bases that match TRBD1. The germline CDR1 and CDR2 sequences are MDHEN and SYDVKM. Germline trimming cut 4 bases from V and 9 bases from J; bases unmatched to any gene: 8. The CDR3 extends over 14 amino acids. The DNA of the CDR3 is TGTGCCAGCAGTTCCGGACAGGGCCCTTGGCCCCAGCATTTT. The encoded protein is CASSSGQGPWPQHF.

This clone appeared a single time. The rearrangement joins TRBV11-2 to TRBJ2-7; D is unresolved. The germline CDR1 and CDR2 sequences are SGHAT and FQNNGV. The CDR3 sequence is 13 residues long. The V end was cut by 1 base, the J end by 6 bases, with 10 bases between. CDR3 in amino acids: CASSLGGGPEQYF. CDR3 coding DNA: TGTGCCAGCAGCTTAGGAGGCGGACCCGAGCAGTACTTC.

V and J are TRBV6-6 and TRBJ2-2; no firm D call. V lost 2 bases to trimming and J lost 5 bases, with 3 bases between them. Looked up from germline, CDR1 is MNHNY and CDR2 is SVGAGI (reference sequence). CDR3 length: 12 residues. In DNA form, the CDR3 reads TGTGCCAGCAGTTACGCGACCGGGGAGCTGTTTTTT. Translation: CASSYATGELFF.

This clone was seen more than once but under ten times. V gene TRBV10-2 combines with J gene TRBJ1-1; a possible D gene is TRBD1 (6 bases). The CDR3 spans 14 residues. Trimming took off 4 bases at V and 1 base at J, with 10 bases between the two ends. Germline V gene lookup returns CDR1 WSHSY and CDR2 SAAADI. The DNA of the CDR3 is TGCGCCAGCAGTGCGGACAGACGGAACACTGAAGCTTTCTTT. This translates into CASSADRRNTEAFF.